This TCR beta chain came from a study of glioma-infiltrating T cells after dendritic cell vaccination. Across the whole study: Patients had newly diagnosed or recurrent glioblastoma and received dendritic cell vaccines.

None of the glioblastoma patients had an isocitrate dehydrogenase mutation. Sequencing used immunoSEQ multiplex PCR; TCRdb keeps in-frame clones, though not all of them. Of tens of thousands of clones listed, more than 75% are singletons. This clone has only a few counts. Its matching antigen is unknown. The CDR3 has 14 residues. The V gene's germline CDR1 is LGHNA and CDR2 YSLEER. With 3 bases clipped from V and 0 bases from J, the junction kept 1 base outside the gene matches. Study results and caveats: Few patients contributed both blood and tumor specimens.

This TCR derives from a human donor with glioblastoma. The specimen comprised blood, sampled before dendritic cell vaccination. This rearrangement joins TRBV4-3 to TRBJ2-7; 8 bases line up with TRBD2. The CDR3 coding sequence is TGCGCCAGCAGCCAGGGACTAGACTCCTACGAGCAGTACTTC. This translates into CASSQGLDSYEQYF.